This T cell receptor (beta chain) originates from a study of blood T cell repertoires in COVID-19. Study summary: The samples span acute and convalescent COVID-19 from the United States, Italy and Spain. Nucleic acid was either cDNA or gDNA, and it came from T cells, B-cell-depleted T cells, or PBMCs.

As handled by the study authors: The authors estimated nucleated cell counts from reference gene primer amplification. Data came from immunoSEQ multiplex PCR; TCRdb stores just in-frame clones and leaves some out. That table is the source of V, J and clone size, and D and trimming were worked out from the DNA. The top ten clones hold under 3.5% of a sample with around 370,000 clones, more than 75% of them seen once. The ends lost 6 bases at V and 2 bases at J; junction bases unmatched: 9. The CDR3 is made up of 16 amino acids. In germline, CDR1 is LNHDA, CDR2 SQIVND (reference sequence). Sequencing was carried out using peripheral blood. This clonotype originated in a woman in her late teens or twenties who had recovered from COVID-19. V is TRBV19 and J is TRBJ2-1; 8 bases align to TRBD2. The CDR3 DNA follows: TGTGCCAGTAGCGGAGATACTAGCGGAGCCTACAATGAGCAGTTCTTC. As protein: CASSGDTSGAYNEQFF.